The next 30 T cell receptor beta chains were all read from a single sample in a study of T cell responses to AZD1222 COVID-19 vaccine. The repertoire was sequenced with immunoSEQ multiplex PCR; TCRdb's copy has only in-frame clones and lacks some. The data contain about 85,000 clones, 70% to 90% of them seen just once; the ten biggest clones take up approximately 7%. Sequencing was performed on peripheral blood, taken on day 0 of AZD1222 vaccination. These receptors all come from an adult in good health.

The chain uses TRBV24-1 and TRBJ1-5; 9 positions agree with TRBD1. The germline V gene encodes CDR1 KGHDR and CDR2 SFDVKD. The CDR3 runs 18 residues. Losses at the gene ends were 3 bases for V and 2 bases for J; bases not matched to a gene: 10. CDR3 sequence reads: CATSDAGTGLMGNQPQHF. Here the CDR3 DNA reads TGTGCCACCAGTGATGCCGGGACAGGGCTGATGGGCAATCAGCCCCAGCATTTT.

The CDR3 region has the DNA TGTGCCAGCAGCGACGGGACTTTTAATTCCTACAATGAGCAGTTCTTC. It translates to CASSDGTFNSYNEQFF. The chain carries TRBV9 and TRBJ2-1, with D possibly being TRBD2 (6 bases). V gave up 3 bases and J gave up 1 base, with 14 bases separating them. Germline V CDR1 and CDR2: SGDLS, YYNGEE. This CDR3 region has 16 residues.

This clone was picked up a small number of times. The CDR3 sequence is CASSFVTEAFF. As DNA, the CDR3 is TGTGCCAGCAGTTTTGTGACTGAAGCTTTCTTT. The chain joins TRBV6-2 or TRBV6-3 to TRBJ1-1; the D is unclear. Germline lookup yields CDR1 MNHEY and CDR2 SVGEGT. The germline V and J ends were trimmed by 4 bases and 5 bases, with 5 bases remaining between them. The CDR3 length is 11 residues.

The chain's CDR3 is CASSRAGDRTEAFF. CDR3 in DNA: TGTGCCAGCAGCCGGGCAGGGGACCGCACTGAAGCTTTCTTT. V usage is TRBV11-1 and J usage is TRBJ1-1; D is possibly TRBD1 (6 bases). The CDR3 runs 14 residues. The V gene lost 5 bases and the J gene lost 4 bases, with 14 bases spanning the gap. Germline CDR1 and CDR2: SGHAT and FQDESV (reference sequence).

DNA for the CDR3: TGTGCCATCGCGACAGGGCAAGAGACCCAGTACTTC. This codes for CAIATGQETQYF. This chain uses TRBV15 with TRBJ2-5, with 7 bases that match TRBD1. The CDR3 runs to 12 residues. With V trimmed by 10 bases and J by 2 bases, 4 bases remained unmatched. Germline loops: CDR1 LNHNV, CDR2 YYDKDF (reference sequence).

The chain couples TRBV6-5 to TRBJ1-2; 9 nucleotides agree with TRBD1. The J segment lost 4 bases and the V segment lost 5 bases, leaving 8 bases of the junction unmatched. Germline V gives CDR1 MNHEY, CDR2 SVGAGI. This CDR3 region has 15 residues. CDR3 loop: CASSPKGTGFYGYTF. The CDR3 region has the DNA TGTGCCAGCAGTCCGAAGGGGACAGGGTTCTATGGCTACACCTTC.

The genes are TRBV28 and TRBJ1-3; possibly TRBD1 for D (5 bases). The CDR3 totals 16 residues. The germline V gene has CDR1 MDHEN and CDR2 SYDVKM. The germline V and J ends were trimmed by 5 bases and 0 bases, with 14 bases remaining between them. The CDR3, as DNA: TGTGCCAGCAGTCCCCCGGGGCAGAGCTCTGGAAACACCATATATTTT. This encodes CASSPPGQSSGNTIYF.

This clone has a single count. The CDR3 DNA reads TGCGCCAGCAGTGATGGGCTAGCGGGAATAGATACGCAGTATTTT. Translating gives CASSDGLAGIDTQYF. The genes are TRBV10-2 and TRBJ2-3, with 9 bases identical to TRBD2. The germline V gene encodes CDR1 WSHSY and CDR2 SAAADI. J lost 5 bases, V lost 3 bases, and 6 bases had no gene match. The CDR3 covers 15 residues.

Comments on this clone: The junction departs from the called germline gene at one end, perhaps through a read error. V usage is TRBV7-7 and J usage is TRBJ2-7; tentatively, D is TRBD1 (5 bases). Germline CDR1 is SSHAT and CDR2 is FNYEAQ (reference sequence). This CDR3 is built from 14 residues. DNA of the CDR3: TGTGCTAGCAGCCCGACAGCGACTTGGGGCGAGCAGTACTTC. It specifies CASSPTATWGEQYF.

The chain combines TRBV5-1 with TRBJ1-5; D call uncertain. V lost 0 bases to trimming and J lost 3 bases, with 10 bases between them. In germline, CDR1 is SGHRS, CDR2 YFSETQ. This CDR3 contains 15 residues. This CDR3 is CASSLEPGYNQPQHF. DNA for the CDR3: TGCGCCAGCAGCTTGGAACCGGGGTACAATCAGCCCCAGCATTTT.

The rearrangement joins TRBV28 to TRBJ1-3, with a possible D match to TRBD1 (5 bases). This CDR3 has 17 amino acids. Deletions cut 2 bases from V and 4 bases from J, with 18 bases between. Germline V CDR1 and CDR2: MDHEN, SYDVKM. CDR3 nucleotide sequence: TGTGCCAGCAGTTTACCTTCAGGGCCAACGAAAGGAAACACCATATATTTT. Translated, it gives CASSLPSGPTKGNTIYF.

The CDR3 bases are TGTGCCAGCACCCCAAGTCCGCGCCTCCAAGAGACCCAGTACTTC. Protein sequence: CASTPSPRLQETQYF. J is TRBJ2-5 and V is TRBV6-5; D ambiguous. CDR3 length: 15 residues. The ends were cut back, 7 bases at V and 1 base at J, with 16 bases in the middle. Germline-derived CDR1 and CDR2 are MNHEY and SVGAGI.

This chain uses TRBV19 with TRBJ1-1, with TRBD1 matching 9 bases. Trimming at V came to 5 bases and at J to 0 bases, leaving 4 bases not matched to a gene. The CDR3 loop spans 15 amino acids. The germline CDR1 and CDR2 sequences are LNHDA and SQIVND (reference sequence). The chain's CDR3 is CASSPGQGMNTEAFF. In nucleotides, the CDR3 is TGTGCCAGTAGTCCAGGACAGGGGATGAACACTGAAGCTTTCTTT.

This clone came up once. The rearrangement links TRBV29-1 to TRBJ2-4; 8 nucleotides match TRBD1. The V segment lost 1 base and the J segment 6 bases; nucleotides outside the gene matches: 2. The germline gives CDR1 SQVTM, CDR2 ANQGSEA. The CDR3 runs to 13 residues. CDR3 amino acids: CSVEGTGTNIQYF. The CDR3, as DNA: TGCAGCGTTGAAGGGACAGGGACAAACATTCAGTACTTC.

On this clone itself: The junction and the germline gene differ at one end; a read error may be behind it. This rearrangement joins TRBV7-7 to TRBJ2-3, with 8 bases fitting TRBD1. The CDR3 covers 15 residues. Per the germline V gene, CDR1 is SSHAT and CDR2 is FNYEAQ (reference sequence). CDR3 nucleotides: TGTGCTAGCAGCTTAGGTCCCAGGGGGCAAGATACGCAGTATTTT. Its protein is CASSLGPRGQDTQYF.

The CDR3 region has the DNA TGTGCCTGGCACTTGGACAGGGCGACTGAAGCTTTCTTT. Translated, it gives CAWHLDRATEAFF. V and J are TRBV30 and TRBJ1-1; 8 nucleotides match TRBD1. The V gene's germline CDR1 is GTSNPN and CDR2 SVGIG (reference sequence). Trimming cost V 5 bases and J 5 bases; bases outside gene matches: 7. This CDR3 contains 13 residues.

The chain couples TRBV11-2 to TRBJ1-4, with 9 bases lining up with TRBD1. This CDR3 has 16 amino acids. Trimming took 5 bases from V and 0 from J; bases not matched to a gene: 4. From germline, CDR1 is SGHAT and CDR2 FQNNGV. CDR3 protein: CASSPRTGATNEKLFF. The CDR3 nucleotides read TGTGCCAGCAGCCCTCGGACAGGGGCAACTAATGAAAAACTGTTTTTT.

The chain uses TRBV28 and TRBJ1-1, with 7 bases fitting TRBD1. V lost 3 bases to trimming and J lost 7 bases; unmatched junction nucleotides: 14. CDR1 MDHEN and CDR2 SYDVKM come from the germline V gene. The CDR3 runs 16 residues. The CDR3 DNA reads TGTGCCAGCAGTTTGGTAACAGGGAGGGGGCTGGATGAAGCTTTCTTT. Translating gives CASSLVTGRGLDEAFF.

J is TRBJ1-3 and V is TRBV2; D is uncertain. V lost 4 bases to trimming and J lost 0 bases, with 10 bases between them. The CDR3 covers 15 residues. Germline V CDR1 and CDR2: SNHLY, FYNNEI. The CDR3 nucleotides are TGTGCCAGCAGTGTTGGGCAGAGCTCTGGAAACACCATATATTTT. This sequence encodes CASSVGQSSGNTIYF. The complete variable domain, with remaining parts taken from reference TRBV2 and TRBJ1-3, reads EPEVTQTPSHQVTQMGQEVILRCVPISNHLYFYWYRQILGQKVEFLVSFYNNEISEKSEIFDDQFSVERPDGSNFTLKIRSTKLEDSAMYFCASSVGQSSGNTIYFGEGSWLTVV.

The chain couples TRBV3-1 (or the pseudogene TRBV3-2) to TRBJ2-1, with D tentatively TRBD2 (6 bases). Germline-derived CDR1 and CDR2 are LGHDT and YNNKEL (reference sequence). This CDR3 is built from 13 residues. With 8 bases removed from V and 6 bases from J, the gap between germline ends came to 14 bases. The CDR3 DNA is TGTGCCAGCGGAGGGGCCATGGGCAATGAGCAGTTCTTC. This sequence encodes CASGGAMGNEQFF.

The rearrangement uses TRBV12-5 and TRBJ2-3; weak D call: TRBD2 (6 bases). Germline V gene sequence: CDR1 LGHNT, CDR2 FRNRAP. V was cut by 3 bases and J by 4 bases, with 8 bases left in between. The CDR3 has 13 amino acids. In DNA, the CDR3 is TGTGCTAGTGGTTTTGGGAGGTCAGATACGCAGTATTTT. This encodes CASGFGRSDTQYF.

The chain uses TRBV19 and TRBJ2-3, with D possibly called TRBD1 or TRBD2 (5 bases each). This CDR3 contains 13 residues. Germline assignment: CDR1 LNHDA and CDR2 SQIVND (reference sequence). V gave up 6 bases and J gave up 7 bases, with 14 bases separating them. In DNA form, the CDR3 reads TGTGCCAGTAGCATTACCGGGACCTATACGCAGTATTTT. It is translated as CASSITGTYTQYF. Combining the CDR3 with reference TRBV19 and TRBJ2-3 gives the whole variable domain DGGITQSPKYLFRKEGQNVTLSCEQNLNHDAMYWYRQDPGQGLRLIYYSQIVNDFQKGDIAEGYSVSREKKESFPLTVTSAQKNPTAFYLCASSITGTYTQYFGPGTRLTVL.

J is TRBJ1-2 and V is TRBV15; 8 positions agree with TRBD1. Germline lookup yields CDR1 LNHNV and CDR2 YYDKDF (reference sequence). CDR3 length: 15 residues. V was pared by 0 bases and J by 5 bases, with 5 bases of the junction left unmatched. CDR3 bases: TGTGCCACCAGCAGAGATTCCGGGACAGGTTATGGCTACACCTTC. Amino acids: CATSRDSGTGYGYTF.

This chain connects TRBV6-5 to TRBJ2-5, with a weak D call TRBD1 (6 bases). Trimming removed 2 bases at V and 5 bases at J, with 15 bases between. The length of the CDR3 is 15 residues. Per the germline V gene, CDR1 is MNHEY and CDR2 is SVGAGI. The CDR3 DNA follows: TGTGCCAGCAGTTACGCGGCAGGGGTTGGGGAGACCCAGTACTTC. Translating gives CASSYAAGVGETQYF.

This chain links TRBV30 with TRBJ1-3, with unresolved D. V was trimmed by 0 bases and J by 0 bases, leaving 21 bases between them. This CDR3 comprises 19 residues. Germline CDR1 and CDR2: GTSNPN and SVGIG (reference sequence). CDR3 bases: TGTGCCTGGAGTGTACTTGGGCTTCAGAATCGCTTCTCTGGAAACACCATATATTTT. Translation: CAWSVLGLQNRFSGNTIYF.

This rearrangement joins TRBV5-1 to TRBJ1-1, with D perhaps TRBD1 (5 bases). Trimming took off 1 base at V and 0 bases at J, with 7 bases between the two ends. Germline V gene lookup returns CDR1 SGHRS and CDR2 YFSETQ. The CDR3 totals 14 residues. The CDR3 DNA reads TGCGCCAGCAGCTTGAGACAGATGAACACTGAAGCTTTCTTT. Its translation is CASSLRQMNTEAFF.

The J gene is TRBJ1-5, the V gene TRBV28; D is uncertain. CDR1 and CDR2 (germline): MDHEN, SYDVKM. The V and J ends lost 4 bases and 3 bases respectively, with 10 bases between them. The CDR3 totals 14 residues. The CDR3 here is CASSSPPTNQPQHF. In DNA form, the CDR3 reads TGTGCCAGCAGTTCGCCCCCAACCAATCAGCCCCAGCATTTT.

CDR3 nucleotide sequence: TGTGCCAGCAGCTTAGAGGGCGCCCTCCACTTT. Translating gives CASSLEGALHF. The chain recombines TRBV5-5 with TRBJ1-6; no definite D call. The V end lost 2 bases, the J end lost 14 bases, and 8 bases lay between the germline ends. CDR3 length: 11 amino acids. The V gene's germline CDR1 is SGHKS and CDR2 YYEKEE (reference sequence).

The chain combines TRBV3-1 (or the pseudogene TRBV3-2) with TRBJ1-5; D ambiguous. Germline V gene data show CDR1 as LGHDT and CDR2 as YNNKEL (reference sequence). Trimming took 0 bases from V and 2 from J, leaving 11 bases between them. The CDR3 has 16 amino acids. CDR3 in amino acids: CASSQDGSRRNQPQHF. CDR3 coding DNA: TGTGCCAGCAGCCAAGATGGAAGTAGGCGCAATCAGCCCCAGCATTTT.

The rearrangement uses TRBV19 and TRBJ2-7; D is undetermined. Trimming cost V 3 bases and J 3 bases, with 12 bases left between them. The CDR3 spans 14 residues. Germline lookup yields CDR1 LNHDA and CDR2 SQIVND (reference sequence). CDR3 nucleotides: TGTGCCAGTAGTATCGGGCAGGAGAACTACGAGCAGTACTTC. Protein product: CASSIGQENYEQYF.